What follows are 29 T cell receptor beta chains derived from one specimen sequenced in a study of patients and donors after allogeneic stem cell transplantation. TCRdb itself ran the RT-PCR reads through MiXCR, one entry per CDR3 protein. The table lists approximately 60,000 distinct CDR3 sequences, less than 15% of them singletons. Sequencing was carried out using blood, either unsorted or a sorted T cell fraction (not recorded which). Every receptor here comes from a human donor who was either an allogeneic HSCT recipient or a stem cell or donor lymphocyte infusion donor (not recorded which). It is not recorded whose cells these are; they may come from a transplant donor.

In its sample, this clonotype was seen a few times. The CDR3 DNA is TGTGCCAGCAGCCAAGGGAGGGCAGGGTTGATTCAAGAGACCCAGTACTTC. It specifies CASSQGRAGLIQETQYF. The V call is TRBV4-2, the J call TRBJ2-5; D might be TRBD2 (6 bases). This CDR3 contains 17 residues. With 1 base removed from V and 2 bases from J, the gap between germline ends came to 17 bases. Germline V gene data show CDR1 as LGHNA and CDR2 as YNFKEQ.

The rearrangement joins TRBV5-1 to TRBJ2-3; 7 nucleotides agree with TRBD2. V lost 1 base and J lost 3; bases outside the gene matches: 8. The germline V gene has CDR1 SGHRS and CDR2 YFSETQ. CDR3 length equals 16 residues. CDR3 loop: CASSLITSVGTDTQYF. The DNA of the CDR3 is TGCGCCAGCAGCTTGATAACTAGCGTTGGGACAGATACGCAGTATTTT.

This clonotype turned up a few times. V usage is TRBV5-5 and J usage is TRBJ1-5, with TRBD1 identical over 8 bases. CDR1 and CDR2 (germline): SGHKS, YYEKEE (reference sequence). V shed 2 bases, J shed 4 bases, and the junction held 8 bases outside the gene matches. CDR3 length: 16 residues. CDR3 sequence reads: CASSFGQGGSNQPQHF. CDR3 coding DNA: TGTGCCAGCAGCTTCGGACAGGGCGGTTCGAATCAGCCCCAGCATTTT.

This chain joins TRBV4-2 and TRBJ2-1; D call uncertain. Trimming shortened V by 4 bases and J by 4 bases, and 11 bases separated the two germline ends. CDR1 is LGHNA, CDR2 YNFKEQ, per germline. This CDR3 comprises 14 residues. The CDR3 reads CASSLEMSYNEQFF. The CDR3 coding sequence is TGTGCCAGCAGCCTAGAAATGTCTTACAATGAGCAGTTCTTC.

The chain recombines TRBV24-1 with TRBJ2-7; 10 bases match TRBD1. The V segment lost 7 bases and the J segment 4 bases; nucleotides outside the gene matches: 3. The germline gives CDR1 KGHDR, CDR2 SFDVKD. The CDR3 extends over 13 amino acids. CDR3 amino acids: CATSDRGRYEQYF. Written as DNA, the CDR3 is TGTGCCACCAGCGACAGGGGGCGGTACGAGCAGTACTTC.

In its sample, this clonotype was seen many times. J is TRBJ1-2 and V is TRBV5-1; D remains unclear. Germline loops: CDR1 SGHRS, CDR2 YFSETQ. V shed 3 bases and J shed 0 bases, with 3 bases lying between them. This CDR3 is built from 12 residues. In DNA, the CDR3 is TGCGCCAGCAGCTCAACTAACTATGGCTACACCTTC. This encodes CASSSTNYGYTF.

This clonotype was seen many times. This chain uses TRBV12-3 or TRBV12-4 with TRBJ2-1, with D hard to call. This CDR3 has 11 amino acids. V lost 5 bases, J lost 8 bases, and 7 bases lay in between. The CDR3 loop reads CASSSSDEQFF. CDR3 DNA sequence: TGTGCCAGCAGTAGTTCAGATGAGCAGTTCTTC.

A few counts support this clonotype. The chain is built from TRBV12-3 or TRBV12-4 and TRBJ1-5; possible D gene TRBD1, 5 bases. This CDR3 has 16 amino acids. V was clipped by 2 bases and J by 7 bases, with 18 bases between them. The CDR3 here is CASSLRDGRKGQPQHF. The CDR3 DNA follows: TGTGCCAGCAGTTTAAGGGACGGAAGAAAGGGACAGCCCCAGCATTTT.

The CDR3 DNA reads TGTGCCAGCTCTTCAGGACAGGGGAATATCTACGGGACTAAAGACAATGAGCAGTTCTTC. Its translation is CASSSGQGNIYGTKDNEQFF. The chain combines TRBV18 with TRBJ2-1; 9 bases are shared with TRBD1. The CDR3 extends over 20 amino acids. With 6 bases clipped from V and 5 bases from J, the junction kept 23 bases outside the gene matches. The germline gives CDR1 KGHSH, CDR2 LQKENI.

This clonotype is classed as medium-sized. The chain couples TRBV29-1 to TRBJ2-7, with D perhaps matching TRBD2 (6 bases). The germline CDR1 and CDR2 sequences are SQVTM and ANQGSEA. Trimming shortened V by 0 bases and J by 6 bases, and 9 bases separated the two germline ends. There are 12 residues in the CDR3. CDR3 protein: CSVEDGGAEQYF. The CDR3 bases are TGCAGCGTTGAAGATGGAGGGGCCGAGCAGTACTTC.

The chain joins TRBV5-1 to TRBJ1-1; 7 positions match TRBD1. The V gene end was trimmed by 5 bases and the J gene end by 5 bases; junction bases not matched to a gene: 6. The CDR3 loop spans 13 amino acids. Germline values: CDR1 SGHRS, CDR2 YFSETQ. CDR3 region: CASRETGRTEAFF. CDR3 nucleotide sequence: TGCGCCAGCAGAGAGACAGGGCGGACTGAAGCTTTCTTT.

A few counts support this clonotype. CDR3 protein: CASSQRNTGELFF. The CDR3 DNA reads TGCGCCAGCAGCCAACGGAACACCGGGGAGCTGTTTTTT. The chain joins TRBV4-1 to TRBJ2-2, with D unclear. This CDR3 is 13 amino acids long. V lost 2 bases, J lost 1 base, and 2 bases lay in between. Germline V gives CDR1 MGHRA, CDR2 YSYEKL.

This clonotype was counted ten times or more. The DNA of the CDR3 is TGTGCCGGAGGGGTAATCAATCAGCCCCAGCATTTT. Translating it yields CAGGVINQPQHF. V usage is TRBV2 and J usage is TRBJ1-5; possibly TRBD1 for D (5 bases). The CDR3 runs to 12 residues. Germline V CDR1 and CDR2: SNHLY, FYNNEI. Trimming took off 11 bases at V and 3 bases at J, with 11 bases between the two ends.

The CDR3 DNA sequence: TGTGCCAGCATGGGGGGTCCTTATCTTGGCTCCTACGAGCAGTACTTC. Its translation: CASMGGPYLGSYEQYF. The V and J genes are TRBV27 and TRBJ2-7; D is perhaps TRBD2 (6 bases). CDR1 is MNHEY and CDR2 is SMNVEV in the germline V gene (reference sequence). Trimming stripped 7 bases from V and 0 bases from J, with 19 bases between. The length of the CDR3 is 16 residues.

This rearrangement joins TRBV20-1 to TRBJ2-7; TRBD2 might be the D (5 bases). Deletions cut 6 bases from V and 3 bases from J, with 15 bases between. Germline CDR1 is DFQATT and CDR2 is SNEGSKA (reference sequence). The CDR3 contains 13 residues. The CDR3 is CSAPKGSFYEQYF. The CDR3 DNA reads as TGCAGTGCCCCAAAAGGGAGTTTCTACGAGCAGTACTTC.

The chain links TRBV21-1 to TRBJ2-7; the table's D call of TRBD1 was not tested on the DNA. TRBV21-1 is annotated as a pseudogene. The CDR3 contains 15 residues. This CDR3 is CASSKARRCDGIEYF. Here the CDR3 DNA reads TGTGCCAGCAGCAAAGCGCGGAGGTGCGACGGGATAGAGTACTTC.

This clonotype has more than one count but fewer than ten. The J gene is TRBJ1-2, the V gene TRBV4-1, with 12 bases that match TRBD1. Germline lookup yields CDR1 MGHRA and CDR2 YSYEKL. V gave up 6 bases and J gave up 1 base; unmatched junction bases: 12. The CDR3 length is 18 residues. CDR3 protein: CASRKGPGQGAGNYGYTF. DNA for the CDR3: TGCGCCAGCAGGAAGGGTCCGGGACAGGGGGCCGGTAACTATGGCTACACCTTC.

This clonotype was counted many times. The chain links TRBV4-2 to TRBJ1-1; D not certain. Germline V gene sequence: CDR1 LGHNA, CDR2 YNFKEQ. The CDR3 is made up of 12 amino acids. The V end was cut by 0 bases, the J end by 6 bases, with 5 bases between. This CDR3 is CASSQDRPEAFF. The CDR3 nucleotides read TGTGCCAGCAGCCAAGATCGGCCTGAAGCTTTCTTT.

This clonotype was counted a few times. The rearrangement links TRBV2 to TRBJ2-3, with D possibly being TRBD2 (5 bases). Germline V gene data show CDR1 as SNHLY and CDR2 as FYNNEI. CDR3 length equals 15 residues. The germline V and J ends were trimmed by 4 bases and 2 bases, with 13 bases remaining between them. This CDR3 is CASSAQTGITDTQYF. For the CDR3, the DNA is TGTGCCAGCAGTGCGCAGACGGGGATCACAGATACGCAGTATTTT. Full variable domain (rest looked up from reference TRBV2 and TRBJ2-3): EPEVTQTPSHQVTQMGQEVILRCVPISNHLYFYWYRQILGQKVEFLVSFYNNEISEKSEIFDDQFSVERPDGSNFTLKIRSTKLEDSAMYFCASSAQTGITDTQYFGPGTRLTVL.

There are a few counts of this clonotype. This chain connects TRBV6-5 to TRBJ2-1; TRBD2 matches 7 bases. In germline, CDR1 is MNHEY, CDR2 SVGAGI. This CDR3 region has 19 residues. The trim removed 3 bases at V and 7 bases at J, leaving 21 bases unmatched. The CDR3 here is CASSYFGTKSFRTGNEQFF. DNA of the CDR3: TGTGCCAGCAGTTATTTCGGGACTAAGAGCTTTCGTACGGGGAATGAGCAGTTCTTC.

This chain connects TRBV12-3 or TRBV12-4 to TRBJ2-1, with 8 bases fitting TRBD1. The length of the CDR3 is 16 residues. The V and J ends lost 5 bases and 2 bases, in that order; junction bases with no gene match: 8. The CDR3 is CASSPRGRSTYNEQFF. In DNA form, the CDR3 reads TGTGCCAGCAGTCCCAGGGGGCGGAGCACCTACAATGAGCAGTTCTTC.

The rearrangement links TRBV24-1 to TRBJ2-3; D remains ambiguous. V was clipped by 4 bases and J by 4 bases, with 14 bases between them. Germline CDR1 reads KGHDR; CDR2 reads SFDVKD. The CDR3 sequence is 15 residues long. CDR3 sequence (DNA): TGTGCCACCAGTGACCAGACTGCCGATGCAGATACGCAGTATTTT. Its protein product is CATSDQTADADTQYF.

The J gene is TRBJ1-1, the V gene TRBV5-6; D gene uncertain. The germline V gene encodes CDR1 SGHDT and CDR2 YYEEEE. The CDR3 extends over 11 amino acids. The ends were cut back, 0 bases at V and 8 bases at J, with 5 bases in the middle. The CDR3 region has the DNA TGTGCCAGCAGCTTGGATACAGAAGCTTTCTTT. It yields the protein CASSLDTEAFF. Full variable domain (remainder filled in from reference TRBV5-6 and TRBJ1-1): DAGVTQSPTHLIKTRGQQVTLRCSPKSGHDTVSWYQQALGQGPQFIFQYYEEEERQRGNFPDRFSGHQFPNYSSELNVNALLLGDSALYLCASSLDTEAFFGQGTRLTVV.

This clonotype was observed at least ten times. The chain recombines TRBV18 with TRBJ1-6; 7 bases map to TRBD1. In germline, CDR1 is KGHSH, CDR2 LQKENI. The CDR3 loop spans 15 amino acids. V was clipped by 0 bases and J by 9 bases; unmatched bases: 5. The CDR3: CASSPPEGAASPLHF. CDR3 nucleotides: TGTGCCAGCTCACCACCGGAGGGGGCAGCTTCACCCCTCCACTTT. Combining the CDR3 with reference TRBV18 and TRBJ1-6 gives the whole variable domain NAGVMQNPRHLVRRRGQEARLRCSPMKGHSHVYWYRQLPEEGLKFMVYLQKENIIDESGMPKERFSAEFPKEGPSILRIQQVVRGDSAAYFCASSPPEGAASPLHFGNGTRLTVT.

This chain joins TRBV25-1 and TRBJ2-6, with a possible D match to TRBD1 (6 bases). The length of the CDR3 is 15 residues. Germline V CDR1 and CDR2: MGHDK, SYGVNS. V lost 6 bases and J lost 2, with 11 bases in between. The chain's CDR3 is CASSGHRAGANVLTF. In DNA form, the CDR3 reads TGTGCCAGCAGCGGCCACAGGGCTGGGGCCAACGTCCTGACTTTC. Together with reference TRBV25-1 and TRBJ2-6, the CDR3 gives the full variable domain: EADIYQTPRYLVIGTGKKITLECSQTMGHDKMYWYQQDPGMELHLIHYSYGVNSTEKGDLSSESTVSRIRTEHFPLTLESARPSHTSQYLCASSGHRAGANVLTFGAGSRLTVL.

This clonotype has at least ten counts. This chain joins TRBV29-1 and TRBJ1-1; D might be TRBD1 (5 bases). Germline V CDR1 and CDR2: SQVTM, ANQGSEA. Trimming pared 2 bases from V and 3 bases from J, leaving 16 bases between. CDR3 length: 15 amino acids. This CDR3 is CSVERGRVGDTEAFF. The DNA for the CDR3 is TGCAGCGTTGAACGTGGCAGGGTGGGTGACACTGAAGCTTTCTTT.

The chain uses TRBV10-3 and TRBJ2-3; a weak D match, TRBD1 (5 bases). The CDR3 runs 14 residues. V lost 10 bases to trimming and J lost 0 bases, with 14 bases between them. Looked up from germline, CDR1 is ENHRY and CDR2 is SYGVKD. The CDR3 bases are TGTGCCAGCTTAGGGGAACCTAGCACAGATACGCAGTATTTT. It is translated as CASLGEPSTDTQYF.

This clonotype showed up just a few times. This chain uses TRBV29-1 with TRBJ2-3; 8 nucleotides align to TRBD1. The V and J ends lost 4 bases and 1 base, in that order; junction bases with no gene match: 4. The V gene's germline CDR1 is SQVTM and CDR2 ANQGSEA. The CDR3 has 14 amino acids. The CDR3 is CSVGQGFGTDTQYF. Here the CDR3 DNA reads TGCAGCGTTGGACAGGGGTTTGGCACAGATACGCAGTATTTT.

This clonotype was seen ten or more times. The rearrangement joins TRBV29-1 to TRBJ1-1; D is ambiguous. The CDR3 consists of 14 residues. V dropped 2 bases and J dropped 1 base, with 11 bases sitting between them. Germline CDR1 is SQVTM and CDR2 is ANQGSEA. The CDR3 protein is CSVEPSAGNTEAFF. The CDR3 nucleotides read TGCAGCGTTGAACCCTCGGCAGGGAACACTGAAGCTTTCTTT.